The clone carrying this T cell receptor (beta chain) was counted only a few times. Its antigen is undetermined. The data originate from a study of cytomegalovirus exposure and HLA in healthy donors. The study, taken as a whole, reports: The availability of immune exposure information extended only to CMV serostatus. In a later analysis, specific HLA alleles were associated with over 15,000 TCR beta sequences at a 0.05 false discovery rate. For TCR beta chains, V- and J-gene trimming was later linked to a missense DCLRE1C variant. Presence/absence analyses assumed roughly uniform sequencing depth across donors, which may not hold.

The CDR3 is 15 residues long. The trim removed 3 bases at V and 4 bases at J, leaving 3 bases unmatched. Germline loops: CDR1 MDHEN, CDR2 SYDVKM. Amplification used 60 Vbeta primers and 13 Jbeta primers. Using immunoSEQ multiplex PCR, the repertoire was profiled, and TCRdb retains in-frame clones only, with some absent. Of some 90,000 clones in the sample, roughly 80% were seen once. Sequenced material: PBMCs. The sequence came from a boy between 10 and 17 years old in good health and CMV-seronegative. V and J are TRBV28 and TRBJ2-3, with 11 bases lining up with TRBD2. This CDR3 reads CASSFVAGGPDTQYF. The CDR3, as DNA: TGTGCCAGCAGTTTCGTAGCGGGAGGGCCAGATACGCAGTATTTT.